This TCR beta chain originates from a study of blood T cell repertoires in COVID-19. About the research overall: Some COVID-19 samples were acute and others convalescent; all came from the United States, Italy and Spain.

The V and J ends lost 5 bases and 5 bases, in that order; junction bases with no gene match: 3. CDR1 and CDR2 (germline): LGHNA, YSLEER. This CDR3 comprises 15 residues. In the original workflow: Quantification of nucleated cells was approximated via reference gene primer amplification. Measured with immunoSEQ multiplex PCR; TCRdb has only the in-frame clones, and not every one. V and J calls and clone size are copied from that table; D and trimming were computed from the DNA. The sample carries 250,000 to 350,000 clones, 84% recorded once. The clonotype comes from a human donor with COVID-19, enrolled during active disease. The donor label of this sample is uncertain. This chain connects TRBV4-3 to TRBJ1-6; 10 bases agree with TRBD1. Sequences were obtained from peripheral blood. DNA for the CDR3: TGCGCCAGCAGCAGGGGACAGGGGAATAATTCACCCCTCCACTTT. It is translated as CASSRGQGNNSPLHF.